These T cell receptor beta chains were read from a single sample in a study of cytotoxic CD8 clonotypes in ibrutinib-treated CLL. The method was immunoSEQ multiplex PCR; TCRdb's version includes in-frame clones alone and lacks a portion of them. Of 45,000 to 70,000 clones in the sample, roughly three fifths were seen once. Sequencing was performed on PBMCs, taken after 24 months of ibrutinib treatment. The receptors shown here come from a human donor with chronic lymphocytic leukemia. Each CDR3 is given with its conserved first and last residue. A D gene is named only where the DNA matches it firmly. Where a row states a size, it is once, few, many or the class of an expanded clone; other rows omit it.

V gene: TRBV7-8
J gene: TRBJ2-3
clone size: .
D gene: .
CDR3 protein: CASSLAPGRTDTQYF
CDR3 DNA: TGTGCCAGCAGCTTAGCCCCGGGCCGCACAGATACGCAGTATTTT

V gene: TRBV28
J gene: TRBJ2-6
clone size: .
D gene: .
CDR3 protein: CASSFRSGANVLTF
CDR3 DNA: TGTGCCAGCAGTTTCAGAAGTGGGGCCAACGTCCTGACTTTC

V gene: TRBV4-3
J gene: TRBJ2-7
clone size: few
D gene: TRBD2
CDR3 protein: CASSQIAGNTYEQYF
CDR3 DNA: TGCGCCAGCAGCCAGATAGCGGGAAATACCTACGAGCAGTACTTC

V gene: TRBV28
J gene: TRBJ1-2
clone size: .
D gene: .
CDR3 protein: CASSLMGPYGYTF
CDR3 DNA: TGTGCCAGCAGTTTAATGGGGCCCTATGGCTACACCTTC

V gene: TRBV19
J gene: TRBJ2-7
clone size: few
D gene: .
CDR3 protein: CASSIAGVTYEQYF
CDR3 DNA: TGTGCCAGTAGTATAGCGGGAGTGACTTACGAGCAGTACTTC

V gene: TRBV2
J gene: TRBJ2-5
clone size: .
D gene: .
CDR3 protein: CASSDAQETQYF
CDR3 DNA: TGTGCCAGCAGTGATGCCCAAGAGACCCAGTACTTC

V gene: TRBV28
J gene: TRBJ1-5
clone size: few
D gene: .
CDR3 protein: CASSRRVGNQPQHF
CDR3 DNA: TGTGCCAGCAGCCGGAGGGTGGGCAATCAGCCCCAGCATTTT

V gene: TRBV7-9
J gene: TRBJ2-2
clone size: .
D gene: TRBD1
CDR3 protein: CASSLAGTGIAGELFF
CDR3 DNA: TGTGCCAGCAGCTTAGCCGGGACAGGAATCGCCGGGGAGCTGTTTTTT

V gene: TRBV28
J gene: TRBJ1-2
clone size: .
D gene: .
CDR3 protein: CASSLNQGDYGYTF
CDR3 DNA: TGTGCCAGCAGCTTGAATCAGGGAGATTATGGCTACACCTTC

V gene: TRBV5-1
J gene: TRBJ2-5
clone size: many
D gene: TRBD1
CDR3 protein: CASNLVGQGYQETQYF
CDR3 DNA: TGCGCCAGCAACCTGGTTGGACAGGGGTACCAAGAGACCCAGTACTTC

V gene: TRBV19
J gene: TRBJ1-1
clone size: .
D gene: TRBD1
CDR3 protein: CASSLRQGSTEAFF
CDR3 DNA: TGTGCCAGTAGCCTTCGACAGGGGAGCACTGAAGCTTTCTTT

V gene: TRBV14
J gene: TRBJ1-5
clone size: .
D gene: .
CDR3 protein: CASSQWGFNQPQHF
CDR3 DNA: TGTGCCAGCAGCCAATGGGGATTCAATCAGCCCCAGCATTTT

V gene: TRBV5-8
J gene: TRBJ1-2
clone size: .
D gene: .
CDR3 protein: CASSKNPGHLNYGYTF
CDR3 DNA: TGTGCCAGCAGCAAAAACCCGGGACATCTTAACTATGGCTACACCTTC

V gene: TRBV5-1
J gene: TRBJ2-1
clone size: few
D gene: TRBD2
CDR3 protein: CASSLRAGGFTEQFF
CDR3 DNA: TGCGCCAGCAGCTTGCGAGCGGGAGGGTTTACGGAGCAGTTCTTC

V gene: TRBV6-1
J gene: TRBJ1-2
clone size: .
D gene: .
CDR3 protein: CASSEEATDPYYGYTF
CDR3 DNA: TGTGCCAGCAGTGAAGAGGCCACGGATCCCTACTATGGCTACACCTTC

V gene: TRBV27
J gene: TRBJ1-1
clone size: few
D gene: .
CDR3 protein: CASSPTGLGAEAFF
CDR3 DNA: TGTGCCAGCAGTCCAACAGGGTTGGGGGCTGAAGCTTTCTTT

V gene: TRBV19
J gene: TRBJ2-3
clone size: many
D gene: TRBD1
CDR3 protein: CASAEGQGRTDTQYF
CDR3 DNA: TGTGCCAGTGCCGAGGGACAGGGGAGGACAGATACGCAGTATTTT

V gene: TRBV5-6
J gene: TRBJ1-3
clone size: .
D gene: .
CDR3 protein: CASSLSGSGNTIYF
CDR3 DNA: TGTGCCAGCAGTCTTTCAGGGTCAGGAAACACCATATATTTT

V gene: TRBV14
J gene: TRBJ1-4
clone size: .
D gene: .
CDR3 protein: CASSPGGRGGNEKLFF
CDR3 DNA: TGTGCCAGCAGCCCAGGAGGTCGGGGAGGGAATGAAAAACTGTTTTTT

V gene: TRBV27
J gene: TRBJ1-2
clone size: .
D gene: .
CDR3 protein: CASSLFRGHYGYTF
CDR3 DNA: TGTGCCAGCAGTTTATTCAGAGGGCACTATGGCTACACCTTC

V gene: TRBV6-5
J gene: TRBJ2-5
clone size: .
D gene: .
CDR3 protein: CASRGGRQETQYF
CDR3 DNA: TGTGCCAGCAGGGGGGGGCGCCAAGAGACCCAGTACTTC

V gene: TRBV11-2
J gene: TRBJ1-5
clone size: few
D gene: .
CDR3 protein: CASSLVPGRNQPQHF
CDR3 DNA: TGTGCCAGCAGCTTAGTTCCAGGGCGCAATCAGCCCCAGCATTTT

V gene: TRBV9
J gene: TRBJ2-7
clone size: .
D gene: .
CDR3 protein: CASSVGMTSYEQYF
CDR3 DNA: TGTGCCAGCAGCGTAGGGATGACTAGCTACGAGCAGTACTTC

V gene: TRBV6-5
J gene: TRBJ1-4
clone size: few
D gene: .
CDR3 protein: CASSYTELTGTLSF
CDR3 DNA: TGTGCCAGCAGTTACACAGAATTAACCGGGACGCTATCATTT

V gene: TRBV15
J gene: TRBJ2-5
clone size: many
D gene: .
CDR3 protein: CATSKERVWETQYF
CDR3 DNA: TGTGCCACCAGCAAAGAGAGGGTGTGGGAGACCCAGTACTTC

V gene: TRBV19
J gene: TRBJ2-6
clone size: .
D gene: TRBD1
CDR3 protein: CASTPRRDRGPSGANVLTF
CDR3 DNA: TGTGCCAGTACCCCACGACGGGACAGGGGGCCGTCTGGGGCCAACGTCCTGACTTTC

V gene: TRBV5-5
J gene: TRBJ2-2
clone size: once
D gene: TRBD1
CDR3 protein: CASSLGPGTVNTGELFF
CDR3 DNA: TGTGCCAGCAGCTTGGGCCCAGGGACAGTGAACACCGGGGAGCTGTTTTTT

V gene: TRBV28
J gene: TRBJ1-5
clone size: many
D gene: .
CDR3 protein: CASEYSNQPQHF
CDR3 DNA: TGTGCCAGCGAATATAGCAATCAGCCCCAGCATTTT

V gene: TRBV11-3
J gene: TRBJ1-3
clone size: .
D gene: TRBD1
CDR3 protein: CASSPGQGPGNTIYF
CDR3 DNA: TGTGCCAGCAGTCCTGGACAGGGGCCTGGAAACACCATATATTTT

V gene: TRBV6-4
J gene: TRBJ2-7
clone size: .
D gene: TRBD2
CDR3 protein: CASSDSSGTVQYF
CDR3 DNA: TGTGCCAGCAGTGACTCGAGCGGGACGGTGCAGTACTTC

V gene: TRBV7-2
J gene: TRBJ2-7
clone size: once
D gene: .
CDR3 protein: CASSEVRAPSEQYF
CDR3 DNA: TGTGCCAGCAGCGAAGTGCGGGCCCCGTCCGAGCAGTACTTC

V gene: TRBV5-4
J gene: TRBJ2-7
clone size: .
D gene: TRBD2
CDR3 protein: CASSLGRERRYEQYF
CDR3 DNA: TGTGCCAGCAGCTTGGGGCGGGAGAGGCGGTACGAGCAGTACTTC

V gene: TRBV5-6
J gene: TRBJ2-1
clone size: .
D gene: .
CDR3 protein: CASSLLGLKSSYNEQFF
CDR3 DNA: TGTGCCAGCAGCTTGCTTGGGCTGAAGAGCTCCTACAATGAGCAGTTCTTC

V gene: TRBV19
J gene: TRBJ1-3
clone size: many
D gene: .
CDR3 protein: CASRPPGNTIYF
CDR3 DNA: TGTGCCAGTAGGCCCCCTGGAAACACCATATATTTT

V gene: TRBV11-2
J gene: TRBJ2-5
clone size: .
D gene: TRBD2
CDR3 protein: CASSRFKRGQETQYF
CDR3 DNA: TGTGCCAGCAGCCGTTTCAAGCGGGGACAAGAGACCCAGTACTTC

V gene: TRBV5-4
J gene: TRBJ2-3
clone size: few
D gene: TRBD2
CDR3 protein: CASSAPTSGGPGSTDTQYF
CDR3 DNA: TGTGCCAGCAGCGCCCCTACTAGCGGGGGCCCCGGCAGCACAGATACGCAGTATTTT

V gene: TRBV7-2
J gene: TRBJ2-7
clone size: .
D gene: .
CDR3 protein: CASSSSAYEQYF
CDR3 DNA: TGTGCCAGCAGCTCCTCAGCGTACGAGCAGTACTTC

V gene: TRBV28
J gene: TRBJ2-1
clone size: .
D gene: TRBD1
CDR3 protein: CASRQMTGFYNEQFF
CDR3 DNA: TGTGCCAGCAGGCAAATGACAGGGTTCTACAATGAGCAGTTCTTC

V gene: TRBV7-8
J gene: TRBJ1-5
clone size: once
D gene: .
CDR3 protein: CASSQTGKGPQHF
CDR3 DNA: TGTGCCAGCAGCCAAACAGGGAAGGGGCCCCAGCATTTT

V gene: TRBV9
J gene: TRBJ2-7
clone size: .
D gene: TRBD2
CDR3 protein: CASSVGLAESYEQYF
CDR3 DNA: TGTGCCAGCAGCGTGGGACTAGCGGAGTCCTACGAGCAGTACTTC

V gene: TRBV7-2
J gene: TRBJ2-2
clone size: .
D gene: .
CDR3 protein: CASSFGGANTGELFF
CDR3 DNA: TGTGCCAGCAGCTTTGGGGGCGCGAACACCGGGGAGCTGTTTTTT

V gene: TRBV27
J gene: TRBJ1-1
clone size: .
D gene: .
CDR3 protein: CASSLTDRNTEAFF
CDR3 DNA: TGTGCCAGCAGCCTAACTGACAGGAACACTGAAGCTTTCTTT

V gene: TRBV28
J gene: TRBJ2-2
clone size: .
D gene: TRBD2
CDR3 protein: CASSFEGRVSNTGELFF
CDR3 DNA: TGTGCCAGCAGTTTTGAGGGGAGGGTTTCGAACACCGGGGAGCTGTTTTTT

V gene: TRBV27
J gene: TRBJ2-7
clone size: .
D gene: .
CDR3 protein: CASSLTQWNEQYF
CDR3 DNA: TGTGCCAGCAGTTTAACTCAGTGGAACGAGCAGTACTTC

V gene: TRBV6-5
J gene: TRBJ2-7
clone size: .
D gene: TRBD1
CDR3 protein: CASSPTGFYEQYF
CDR3 DNA: TGTGCCAGCAGTCCGACAGGGTTCTACGAGCAGTACTTC

V gene: TRBV20-1
J gene: TRBJ2-4
clone size: once
D gene: .
CDR3 protein: CSANEENIQYF
CDR3 DNA: TGCAGTGCTAACGAGGAAAACATTCAGTACTTC

V gene: TRBV6-6
J gene: TRBJ1-2
clone size: .
D gene: .
CDR3 protein: CASLGDKSGGYTF
CDR3 DNA: TGTGCCAGCCTTGGGGACAAGTCAGGTGGCTACACCTTC

V gene: TRBV10-3
J gene: TRBJ2-3
clone size: many
D gene: TRBD2
CDR3 protein: CAIASGGVTDTQYF
CDR3 DNA: TGTGCCATCGCTAGCGGAGGGGTCACAGATACGCAGTATTTT

V gene: TRBV2
J gene: TRBJ2-1
clone size: few
D gene: TRBD2
CDR3 protein: CASIRTSGDFMNEQFF
CDR3 DNA: TGTGCCAGCATTAGGACTAGCGGGGACTTTATGAATGAGCAGTTCTTC

V gene: TRBV5-4
J gene: TRBJ2-3
clone size: once
D gene: .
CDR3 protein: CASSLDSGVGDTQYF
CDR3 DNA: TGTGCCAGCAGCTTGGATTCCGGGGTTGGAGATACGCAGTATTTT

V gene: TRBV5-1
J gene: TRBJ1-3
clone size: few
D gene: .
CDR3 protein: CASSLSVGNTIYF
CDR3 DNA: TGCGCCAGCAGCTTGTCTGTCGGAAACACCATATATTTT

V gene: TRBV5-4
J gene: TRBJ2-5
clone size: .
D gene: TRBD1
CDR3 protein: CASSLVGQGAVTQYF
CDR3 DNA: TGTGCCAGCAGCTTGGTCGGCCAGGGGGCGGTGACCCAGTACTTC

V gene: TRBV6-5
J gene: TRBJ1-1
clone size: .
D gene: .
CDR3 protein: CASSYSTQGTEAFF
CDR3 DNA: TGTGCCAGCAGTTACTCGACGCAGGGTACTGAAGCTTTCTTT

V gene: TRBV6-5
J gene: TRBJ2-2
clone size: .
D gene: .
CDR3 protein: CASSYSFDTNTGELFF
CDR3 DNA: TGTGCCAGCAGTTACTCCTTCGACACTAACACCGGGGAGCTGTTTTTT

V gene: TRBV10-3
J gene: TRBJ1-5
clone size: .
D gene: .
CDR3 protein: CATSPVDDQPQHF
CDR3 DNA: TGTGCCACCTCACCGGTAGACGATCAGCCCCAGCATTTT

V gene: TRBV28
J gene: TRBJ2-5
clone size: once
D gene: TRBD2
CDR3 protein: CASSWAGGGTQETQYF
CDR3 DNA: TGTGCCAGCAGTTGGGCCGGGGGGGGGACGCAAGAGACCCAGTACTTC

V gene: TRBV7-7
J gene: TRBJ2-1
clone size: few
D gene: TRBD2
CDR3 protein: CASSEGLAGSEQFF
CDR3 DNA: TGTGCCAGCAGCGAGGGACTAGCGGGATCCGAGCAGTTCTTC

V gene: TRBV30
J gene: TRBJ1-2
clone size: .
D gene: .
CDR3 protein: CAWSVLSPGGTAGYTF
CDR3 DNA: TGTGCCTGGAGTGTATTGTCCCCCGGCGGTACAGCGGGCTACACCTTC

V gene: TRBV5-5
J gene: TRBJ2-3
clone size: .
D gene: TRBD2
CDR3 protein: CASSFQREGRQYF
CDR3 DNA: TGTGCCAGCAGCTTCCAGCGGGAGGGCCGGCAGTATTTT

V gene: TRBV9
J gene: TRBJ1-2
clone size: .
D gene: TRBD1
CDR3 protein: CASSAQGAHHYGYTF
CDR3 DNA: TGTGCCAGCAGCGCCCAGGGGGCGCATCACTATGGCTACACCTTC